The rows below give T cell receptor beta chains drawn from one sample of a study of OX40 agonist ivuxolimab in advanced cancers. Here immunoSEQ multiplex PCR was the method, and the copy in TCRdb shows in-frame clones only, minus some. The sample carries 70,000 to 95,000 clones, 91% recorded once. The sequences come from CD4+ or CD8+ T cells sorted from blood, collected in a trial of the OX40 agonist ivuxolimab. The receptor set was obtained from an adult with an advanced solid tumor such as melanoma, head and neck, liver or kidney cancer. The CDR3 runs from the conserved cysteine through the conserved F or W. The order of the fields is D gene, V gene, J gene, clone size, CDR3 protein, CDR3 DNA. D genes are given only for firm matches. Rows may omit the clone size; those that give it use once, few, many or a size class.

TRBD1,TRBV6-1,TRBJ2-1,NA,CASSGTGSYNEQFF,TGTGCCAGCAGTGGGACAGGGTCCTACAATGAGCAGTTCTTC
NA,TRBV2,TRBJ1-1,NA,CASQRSRTTTEAFF,TGTGCCAGTCAACGCAGCCGGACGACCACTGAAGCTTTCTTT
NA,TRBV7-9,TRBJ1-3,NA,CASSLALGPLGTIYF,TGTGCCAGCAGCTTAGCGCTAGGGCCCCTCGGAACCATATATTTT
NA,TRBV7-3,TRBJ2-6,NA,CASSSPRVRGANVLTF,TGTGCCAGCAGCTCCCCCAGGGTGCGCGGGGCCAACGTCCTGACTTTC
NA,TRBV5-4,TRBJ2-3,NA,CASSLVIMGGREDTQYF,TGTGCCAGCAGCTTGGTCATCATGGGGGGCAGGGAAGATACGCAGTATTTT
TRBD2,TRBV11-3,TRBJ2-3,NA,CASSSPKGTSRDTQYF,TGTGCCAGCAGCTCGCCCAAGGGGACTAGCCGCGATACGCAGTATTTT
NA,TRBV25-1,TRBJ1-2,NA,CASRRDGANYGYTF,TGTGCCAGCAGGAGGGACGGAGCTAACTATGGCTACACCTTC
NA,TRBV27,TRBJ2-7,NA,CASSRQTSGARSYEQYF,TGTGCCAGCAGCAGACAGACTTCTGGCGCGCGCTCCTACGAGCAGTACTTC
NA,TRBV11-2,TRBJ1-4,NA,CASSFTDGRNEKLFF,TGTGCCAGCAGCTTCACCGACGGGCGTAATGAAAAACTGTTTTTT
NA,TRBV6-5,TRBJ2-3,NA,CASSYSNLITDTQYF,TGTGCCAGCAGTTACTCGAACCTGATCACAGATACGCAGTATTTT
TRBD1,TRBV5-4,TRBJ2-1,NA,CASGHDRGNEQFF,TGTGCCAGCGGGCACGACAGGGGGAATGAGCAGTTCTTC
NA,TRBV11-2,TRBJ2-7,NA,CASSLVSGGTYEQYF,TGTGCCAGCAGCTTAGTATCGGGCGGAACCTACGAGCAGTACTTC
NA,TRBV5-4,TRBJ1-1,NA,CASSVGTLEAFF,TGTGCCAGCAGCGTTGGGACCCTAGAAGCTTTCTTT
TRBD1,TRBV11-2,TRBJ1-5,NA,CASSQGQGPNQPQHF,TGTGCCAGCAGCCAAGGACAGGGGCCGAATCAGCCCCAGCATTTT
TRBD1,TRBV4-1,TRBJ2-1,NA,CASRDRDRTYNEQFF,TGCGCCAGCAGGGACCGGGACAGGACTTACAATGAGCAGTTCTTC
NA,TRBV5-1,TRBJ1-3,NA,CASSLAGNSGNTIYF,TGCGCCAGCAGCTTGGCCGGGAACTCTGGAAACACCATATATTTT
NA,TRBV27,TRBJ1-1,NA,CASSFLRGYGTEAFF,TGTGCCAGCAGCTTCCTTAGGGGGTATGGCACTGAAGCTTTCTTT
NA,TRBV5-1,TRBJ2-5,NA,CASSFHLQETQYF,TGCGCCAGCAGCTTTCACCTGCAAGAGACCCAGTACTTC
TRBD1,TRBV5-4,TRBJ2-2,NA,CASSPGQGRIGELFF,TGTGCCAGCAGCCCGGGACAGGGGAGGATCGGGGAGCTGTTTTTT
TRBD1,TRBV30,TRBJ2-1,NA,CAWSRRGNEQFF,TGTGCCTGGAGTCGCAGGGGGAATGAGCAGTTCTTC
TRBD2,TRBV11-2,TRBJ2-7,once,CASSLDLAGAYEQYF,TGTGCCAGCAGCTTAGATTTAGCGGGAGCCTACGAGCAGTACTTC